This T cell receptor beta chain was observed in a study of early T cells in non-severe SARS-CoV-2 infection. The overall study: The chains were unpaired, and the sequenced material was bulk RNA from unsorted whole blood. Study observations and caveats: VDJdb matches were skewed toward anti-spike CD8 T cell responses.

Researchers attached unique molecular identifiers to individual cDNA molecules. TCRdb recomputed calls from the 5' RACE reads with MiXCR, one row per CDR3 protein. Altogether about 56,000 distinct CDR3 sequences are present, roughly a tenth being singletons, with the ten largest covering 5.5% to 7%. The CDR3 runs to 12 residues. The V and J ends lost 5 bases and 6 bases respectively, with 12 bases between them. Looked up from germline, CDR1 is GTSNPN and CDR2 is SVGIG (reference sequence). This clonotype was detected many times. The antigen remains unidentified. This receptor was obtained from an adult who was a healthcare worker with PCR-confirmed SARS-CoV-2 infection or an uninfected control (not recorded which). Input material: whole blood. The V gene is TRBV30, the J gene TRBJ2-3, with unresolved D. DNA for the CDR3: TGTGCCTGGTCGGGTCTGACTGATACGCAGTATTTT. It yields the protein CAWSGLTDTQYF. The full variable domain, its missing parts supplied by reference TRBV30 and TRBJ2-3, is SQTIHQWPATLVQPVGSPLSLECTVEGTSNPNLYWYRQAAGRGLQLLFYSVGIGQISSEVPQNLSASRPQDRQFILSSKKLLLSDSGFYLCAWSGLTDTQYFGPGTRLTVL.